This TCR beta chain was retrieved from a study of shared clonotypes between healthy human individuals. Across the whole study: Each donor contributed plates that comprised three CD4 naive, three CD4 memory, two CD8 naive and one CD8 memory.

V gave up 7 bases and J gave up 3 bases, with 16 bases separating them. Germline V gives CDR1 MDHEN, CDR2 SYDVKM. The CDR3 loop spans 14 amino acids. Libraries were prepared by immunoSEQ multiplex PCR; TCRdb keeps only in-frame clonotypes and omits some of them. The data contain 2 million to 3 million clones, 80% to 95% of them singletons. The origin of this receptor is a man aged 18 to 35 in good health. Some clones in this sample may be carry-over from other donors' samples. Input material: naive CD4+ T cells from PBMCs. Subset here: CD45RA+ positively selected. The V gene is TRBV28, the J gene TRBJ2-7, with D perhaps TRBD1 (5 bases). CDR3 bases: TGTGCCAGCACCACAGGTTCCCCATACTACGAGCAGTACTTC. Amino acid sequence: CASTTGSPYYEQYF.